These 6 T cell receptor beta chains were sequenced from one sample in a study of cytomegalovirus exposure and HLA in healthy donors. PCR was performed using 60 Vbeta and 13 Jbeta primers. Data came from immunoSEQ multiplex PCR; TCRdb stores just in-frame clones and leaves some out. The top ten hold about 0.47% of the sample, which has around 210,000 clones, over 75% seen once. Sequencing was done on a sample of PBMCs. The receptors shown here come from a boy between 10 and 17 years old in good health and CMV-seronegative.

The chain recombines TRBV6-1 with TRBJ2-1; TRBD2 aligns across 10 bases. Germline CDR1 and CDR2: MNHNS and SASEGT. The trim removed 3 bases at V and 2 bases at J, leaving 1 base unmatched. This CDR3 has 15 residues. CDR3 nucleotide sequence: TGTGCCAGCAGTGACAGCGGGGGGGCCTACAATGAGCAGTTCTTC. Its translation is CASSDSGGAYNEQFF.

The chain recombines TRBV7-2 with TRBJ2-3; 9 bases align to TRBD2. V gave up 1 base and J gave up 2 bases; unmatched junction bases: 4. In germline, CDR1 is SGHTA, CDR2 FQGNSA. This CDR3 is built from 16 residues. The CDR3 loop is CASSLDLAGTTDTQYF. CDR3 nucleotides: TGTGCCAGCAGCTTAGATCTAGCGGGGACCACAGATACGCAGTATTTT.

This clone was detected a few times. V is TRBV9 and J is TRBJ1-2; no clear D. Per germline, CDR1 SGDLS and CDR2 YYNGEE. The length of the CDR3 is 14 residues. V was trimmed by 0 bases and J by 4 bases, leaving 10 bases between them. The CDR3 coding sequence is TGTGCCAGCAGCGTAGATCCAGGAGGCTATGGCTACACCTTC. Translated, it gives CASSVDPGGYGYTF.

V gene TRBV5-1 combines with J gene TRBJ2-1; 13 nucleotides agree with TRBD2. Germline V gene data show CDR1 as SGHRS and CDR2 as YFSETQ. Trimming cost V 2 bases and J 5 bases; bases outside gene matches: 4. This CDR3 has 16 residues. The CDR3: CASSLRLAGGHNEQFF. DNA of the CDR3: TGCGCCAGCAGCTTACGACTAGCGGGGGGTCACAATGAGCAGTTCTTC.

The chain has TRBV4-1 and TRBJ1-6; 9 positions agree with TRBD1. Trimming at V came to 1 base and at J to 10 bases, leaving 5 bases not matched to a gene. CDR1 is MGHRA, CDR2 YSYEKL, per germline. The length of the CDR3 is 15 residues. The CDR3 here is CASSQGTGVESPLHF. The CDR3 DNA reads TGCGCCAGCAGCCAAGGGACAGGGGTGGAATCACCCCTCCACTTT.

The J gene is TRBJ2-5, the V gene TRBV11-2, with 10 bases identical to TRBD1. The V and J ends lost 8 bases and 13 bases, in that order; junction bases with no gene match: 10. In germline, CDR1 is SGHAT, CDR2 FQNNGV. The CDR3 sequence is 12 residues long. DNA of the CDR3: TGTGCCAGCGGCCGAGGGACAGGGGAGAGGTACTTC. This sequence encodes CASGRGTGERYF.